These 17 T cell receptor beta chains were all obtained from the same sample, sequenced in a study of cytomegalovirus exposure and HLA in healthy donors. Researchers ran the PCR with 60 Vbeta and 13 Jbeta primers. Sequenced by immunoSEQ multiplex PCR; TCRdb stores in-frame clones only, minus some. The listing contains approximately 82,000 clones. The sequencing sample was made of PBMCs. Receptors were obtained from a woman in her sixties in good health and CMV-seronegative.

The chain joins TRBV7-2 to TRBJ1-4; 8 bases are shared with TRBD1. J gave up 8 bases and V 4 bases, and 3 bases lay outside the gene matches. This CDR3 comprises 13 residues. CDR1 SGHTA and CDR2 FQGNSA come from the germline V gene. The CDR3 nucleotides are TGTGCCAGCAGCTACAGGGGGGGGGAAAAACTGTTTTTT. Translation: CASSYRGGEKLFF.

The chain employs TRBV5-6 and TRBJ1-2; D is unclear. V lost 1 base to trimming and J lost 8 bases, with 18 bases between them. The CDR3 totals 15 residues. Germline values: CDR1 SGHDT, CDR2 YYEEEE. The DNA for the CDR3 is TGTGCCAGCAGCTTGTGGTCAGGCGAGTCATACGGCTACACCTTC. Translation: CASSLWSGESYGYTF.

This rearrangement joins TRBV7-6 to TRBJ1-2; D call uncertain. Germline V gene lookup returns CDR1 SGHVS and CDR2 FNYEAQ. Trimming removed 2 bases at V and 6 bases at J, with 13 bases between. The CDR3 totals 14 residues. CDR3 nucleotides: TGTGCCAGCAGCTTAACGGAGGCATTTAATGGCTACACCTTC. Translation: CASSLTEAFNGYTF.

V and J are TRBV9 and TRBJ2-7, with no clear D. Trimming pared 0 bases from V and 6 bases from J, leaving 16 bases between. This CDR3 comprises 15 residues. The germline V gene encodes CDR1 SGDLS and CDR2 YYNGEE. For the CDR3, the DNA is TGTGCCAGCAGCGTAGGGATACAGCTTTCATCCGAGCAGTACTTC. It specifies CASSVGIQLSSEQYF.

The DNA of the CDR3 is TGTGCCAGCAGAAACGACAGGGGAGGGTTCTACGAGCAGTACTTC. It translates to CASRNDRGGFYEQYF. The genes are TRBV6-5 and TRBJ2-7, with D possibly being TRBD1 (8 bases). The germline CDR1 and CDR2 sequences are MNHEY and SVGAGI. This CDR3 spans 15 amino acids. V was trimmed by 6 bases and J by 3 bases, leaving 18 bases between them.

The chain employs TRBV4-2 and TRBJ2-3; 10 bases line up with TRBD2. The CDR3 runs to 17 residues. From germline, CDR1 is LGHNA and CDR2 YNFKEQ. Trimming took 0 bases from V and 4 from J; bases not matched to a gene: 7. The CDR3 is CASSQEGEREGADTQYF. CDR3 nucleotides: TGTGCCAGCAGCCAAGAAGGAGAGCGGGAGGGTGCAGATACGCAGTATTTT.

The rearrangement uses TRBV5-1 and TRBJ2-7; 7 nucleotides line up with TRBD1. The CDR3 covers 13 residues. V trimming: 4 bases; J trimming: 0 bases; junction bases outside the gene matches: 1. Germline lookup yields CDR1 SGHRS and CDR2 YFSETQ. The CDR3 DNA sequence: TGCGCCAGCAGCGGACAGGCCTCCTACGAGCAGTACTTC. Translated, it gives CASSGQASYEQYF. The full variable domain, with the rest looked up from reference TRBV5-1 and TRBJ2-7, is KAGVTQTPRYLIKTRGQQVTLSCSPISGHRSVSWYQQTPGQGLQFLFEYFSETQRNKGNFPGRFSGRQFSNSRSEMNVSTLELGDSALYLCASSGQASYEQYFGPGTRLTVT.

J is TRBJ2-5 and V is TRBV6-6; 11 bases agree with TRBD1. This CDR3 spans 16 amino acids. The J segment lost 2 bases and the V segment lost 6 bases, leaving 8 bases of the junction unmatched. Germline-derived CDR1 and CDR2 are MNHNY and SVGAGI (reference sequence). CDR3 nucleotide sequence: TGTGCCAGCAGCAGAACCGGGACAGGGGGGCAAGAGACCCAGTACTTC. Translated: CASSRTGTGGQETQYF.

The chain combines TRBV29-1 with TRBJ2-7; TRBD1 agrees at 7 bases. Trimming took 6 bases from V and 6 from J; bases not matched to a gene: 11. This CDR3 has 13 residues. CDR1 and CDR2 (germline): SQVTM, ANQGSEA. The CDR3 DNA follows: TGCAGCGTCCTAGGGGACAGACCTGGCGAGCAGTACTTC. Its protein product is CSVLGDRPGEQYF.

The chain is built from TRBV6-5 and TRBJ1-2, with a weak D call TRBD1 (6 bases). Trimming shortened V by 1 base and J by 7 bases, and 16 bases separated the two germline ends. Germline CDR1 reads MNHEY; CDR2 reads SVGAGI. The length of the CDR3 is 15 residues. CDR3 in amino acids: CASSYYPGTLTGYTF. CDR3 nucleotide sequence: TGTGCCAGCAGTTACTATCCCGGGACATTGACTGGCTACACCTTC.

This rearrangement joins TRBV6-6 to TRBJ2-7; 10 bases fit TRBD2. CDR3 size: 14 residues. Germline V CDR1 and CDR2: MNHNY, SVGAGI (reference sequence). After removal of 7 bases from V and 5 bases from J, the junction contained 8 bases not matched to a gene. CDR3 DNA sequence: TGTGCCAGCAACCCTCTAGCGGGAGTTAACGAGCAGTACTTC. Its protein is CASNPLAGVNEQYF.

V is TRBV28 and J is TRBJ1-2, with 7 bases aligning to TRBD1. The V gene's germline CDR1 is MDHEN and CDR2 SYDVKM. With V trimmed by 5 bases and J by 1 base, 13 bases remained unmatched. The CDR3 runs 17 residues. The chain's CDR3 is CASSLGAGGFGNYGYTF. CDR3 nucleotides: TGTGCCAGCAGTCTCGGAGCAGGGGGGTTTGGTAACTATGGCTACACCTTC.

The chain carries TRBV28 and TRBJ2-1; TRBD2 matches at 8 bases. CDR1 and CDR2 from the germline V gene are MDHEN and SYDVKM. The length of the CDR3 is 15 residues. The V segment lost 6 bases and the J segment 1 base; nucleotides outside the gene matches: 5. The CDR3 region is CASRGAGVSYNEQFF. Written as DNA, the CDR3 is TGTGCCAGCAGAGGAGCGGGAGTGTCCTACAATGAGCAGTTCTTC.

Concerning this clone itself: One junction end does not reproduce the germline sequence, and a read error may be involved. Other DNA sequences within the sample encode an identical CDR3. The rearrangement joins TRBV27 to TRBJ2-7, with 12 bases identical to TRBD2. Germline V gene sequence: CDR1 MNHEY, CDR2 SMNVEV (reference sequence). The CDR3 spans 16 residues. The CDR3 region is CASSFLTSGGTYEQYF. CDR3 DNA: TGTGCCAGCAGTTTTTTGACTAGCGGGGGAACCTACGAGCAGTACTTT.

This chain uses TRBV10-3 with TRBJ1-2; D is uncertain. Germline values: CDR1 ENHRY, CDR2 SYGVKD. CDR3 length equals 14 residues. The germline V and J ends were trimmed by 6 bases and 7 bases, with 18 bases remaining between them. In DNA, the CDR3 is TGTGCCATCAGACCCCCGGGGTCAGGTGCTGGCTACACCTTC. Its protein is CAIRPPGSGAGYTF.

This chain uses TRBV21-1 with TRBJ1-5; the D call TRBD1 from the table was never checked on the DNA. TRBV21-1 is tagged as a pseudogene. This CDR3 comprises 20 residues. The CDR3 DNA reads as TGTGCCAGCAGCAAAGTTTTTAAGGTAGGACAGACCTATAGCAATCAGCCCCAGCATTTT. Its translation: CASSKVFKVGQTYSNQPQHF.

This sequence joins TRBV28 and TRBJ2-7; D may be TRBD1 (5 bases). Trimming stripped 3 bases from V and 3 bases from J, with 9 bases between. CDR3 length: 13 residues. Germline lookup yields CDR1 MDHEN and CDR2 SYDVKM. The CDR3 DNA sequence: TGTGCCAGCAGTTTGGGCGGACACTACGAGCAGTACTTC. It encodes CASSLGGHYEQYF.